This entry features one T cell receptor beta chain sequence. What it binds is not known. Trimming took off 3 bases at V and 6 bases at J, with 14 bases between the two ends. The germline gives CDR1 SQVTM, CDR2 ANQGSEA. This CDR3 is 13 amino acids long. This specimen belongs to a study of T-cell reconstitution after alpha-beta-depleted transplantation in children. Study-level points and caveats: After transplant, at about two months, alpha-beta T cells were reportedly derived from several hundred expanded graft clones.

Library preparation (for TCRbeta) was performed with unique molecular identifiers. TCRdb reprocessed the PCR reads with MiXCR, giving one entry per CDR3 protein. The sample includes about 980,000 distinct CDR3 sequences, about 29% of them seen just once. This sequence joins TRBV29-1 and TRBJ1-1, with a weak D call TRBD1 (6 bases). Specimen: PBMCs, mostly from graft donor cells, collected 360 days after TCRalphabeta/CD19-depleted stem cell transplant. The receptor's source is a boy under three years old who had a stem cell transplant for SCID, so the T cells may come from the graft donor. This chain's CDR3 is CSVDGGRSAEAFF. CDR3 coding DNA: TGCAGCGTTGACGGGGGGCGAAGCGCTGAAGCTTTCTTT.